The 29 T cell receptor beta chains listed next were all sequenced from one sample in a study of T cell repertoires in cytomegalovirus infection. These TCRs are of unknown antigen specificity. MiXCR was run by TCRdb on the reads, yielding one entry per CDR3 protein. The table shows some 350,000 distinct CDR3 sequences, with roughly a third occurring only once. The sample was cultured PBMCs, taken from culture after CMV antigen stimulation. These receptors were taken from a human donor in good health (CMV status not recorded). Some clones in this sample may be carry-over from other donors' samples.

In this sample, this clonotype turned up a few times. The chain uses TRBV3-1 and TRBJ1-1; 10 bases align to TRBD1. There are 15 residues in the CDR3. The junction had 10 bases not matched to a gene; V was cut back by 4 bases and J by 8 bases. CDR1 is LGHDT, CDR2 YNNKEL, per germline (reference sequence). CDR3 nucleotides: TGTGCCAGCAGCCCGCCGGGACAGGGGTTAGCCGAAGCTTTCTTT. It specifies CASSPPGQGLAEAFF.

This clonotype was recorded a few times. The chain uses TRBV7-9 and TRBJ2-1; 9 bases map to TRBD2. Germline V CDR1 and CDR2: SEHNR, FQNEAQ (reference sequence). This CDR3 has 16 amino acids. The V gene end was trimmed by 5 bases and the J gene end by 6 bases; junction bases not matched to a gene: 11. CDR3 nucleotide sequence: TGTGCCAGCAGCCTTAGCGGGAGAGAGTTAGGCAATGAGCAGTTCTTC. This gives the protein CASSLSGRELGNEQFF.

This clonotype appeared a single time. The V gene is TRBV2, the J gene TRBJ2-1; D remains ambiguous. The CDR3 consists of 13 residues. Germline CDR1 SNHLY, CDR2 FYNNEI. Between the trimmed V and J ends, which lost 6 bases and 4 bases, there was a span of 10 bases. CDR3 nucleotides: TGTGCCAGCAGAGAGGCGGCTTACAATGAGCAGTTCTTC. Translation gives CASREAAYNEQFF.

The chain combines TRBV20-1 with TRBJ2-3; no clear D. The V gene lost 5 bases and the J gene lost 1 base, with 4 bases spanning the gap. This CDR3 has 11 residues. The germline V gene encodes CDR1 DFQATT and CDR2 SNEGSKA (reference sequence). The CDR3 DNA reads TGCAGTGCTCCACGCACAGATACGCAGTATTTT. Its protein product is CSAPRTDTQYF.

The gene calls are TRBV12-3 or TRBV12-4 and TRBJ1-1, with unresolved D. Trimming took off 5 bases at V and 6 bases at J, with 13 bases between the two ends. This CDR3 comprises 13 residues. CDR3 region: CASSKRGRAEAFF. CDR3 DNA: TGTGCCAGCAGTAAAAGAGGGAGGGCTGAAGCTTTCTTT.

This chain uses TRBV10-3 with TRBJ1-4; 7 nucleotides line up with TRBD1. J gave up 7 bases and V 6 bases, and 8 bases lay outside the gene matches. The CDR3 loop spans 14 amino acids. In germline, CDR1 is ENHRY, CDR2 SYGVKD. CDR3 coding DNA: TGTGCCATCAGGGGGGACAGACATGGTGAAAAACTGTTTTTT. It yields the protein CAIRGDRHGEKLFF.

This clonotype has at least ten counts. This sequence joins TRBV7-2 and TRBJ2-3; D possibly corresponds to TRBD1 (5 bases). The germline V gene has CDR1 SGHTA and CDR2 FQGNSA. Trimming took off 1 base at V and 2 bases at J, with 10 bases between the two ends. This CDR3 spans 15 amino acids. CDR3 in amino acids: CASSLGQGNTDTQYF. The DNA for the CDR3 is TGTGCCAGCAGCTTAGGCCAGGGAAACACAGATACGCAGTATTTT.

This chain joins TRBV6-6 and TRBJ2-4, with D uncertain. Germline-derived CDR1 and CDR2 are MNHNY and SVGAGI (reference sequence). The CDR3 runs 15 residues. Trimming shortened V by 7 bases and J by 0 bases, and 13 bases separated the two germline ends. This CDR3 reads CASTPADQAKNIQYF. The DNA of the CDR3 is TGTGCCAGCACCCCGGCGGACCAAGCCAAAAACATTCAGTACTTC.

This CDR3 is CASSAWGQGTDTQYF. CDR3 coding DNA: TGTGCCAGCAGCGCCTGGGGGCAGGGGACAGATACGCAGTATTTT. The V and J genes are TRBV27 and TRBJ2-3, with D tentatively TRBD1 (6 bases). Trimming took 6 bases from V and 3 from J, leaving 16 bases between them. This CDR3 spans 15 amino acids. Per the germline V gene, CDR1 is MNHEY and CDR2 is SMNVEV (reference sequence).

The V and J genes are TRBV7-9 and TRBJ2-1; TRBD2 aligns across 7 bases. The J segment lost 5 bases and the V segment lost 0 bases, leaving 4 bases of the junction unmatched. CDR1 SEHNR and CDR2 FQNEAQ come from the germline V gene (reference sequence). There are 15 residues in the CDR3. CDR3 in DNA: TGTGCCAGCAGCTTAGCGAGACTAGCCCACAATGAGCAGTTCTTC. Translated: CASSLARLAHNEQFF.

The CDR3 DNA follows: TGTGCCAGCAGCTTATTCTTAGGGGGATTTGGCAACTATGGCTACACCTTC. It yields the protein CASSLFLGGFGNYGYTF. This chain links TRBV7-2 with TRBJ1-2; tentatively, D is TRBD1 (6 bases). Germline values: CDR1 SGHTA, CDR2 FQGNSA. The CDR3 runs 17 residues. Trimming took 2 bases from V and 2 from J, leaving 18 bases between them.

The rearrangement uses TRBV7-9 and TRBJ2-5; D may be TRBD2 (5 bases). The CDR3 contains 15 residues. Trimming cost V 3 bases and J 5 bases, with 16 bases left between them. Germline CDR1 reads SEHNR; CDR2 reads FQNEAQ (reference sequence). For the CDR3, the DNA is TGTGCCAGCAGCTTTGTCTTTCGGGGAAGGGAGACCCAGTACTTC. Translated, it gives CASSFVFRGRETQYF. Looking up the rest from reference TRBV7-9 and TRBJ2-5 gives the full variable domain: DTGVSQNPRHKITKRGQNVTFRCDPISEHNRLYWYRQTLGQGPEFLTYFQNEAQLEKSRLLSDRFSAERPKGSFSTLEIQRTEQGDSAMYLCASSFVFRGRETQYFGPGTRLLVL.

The chain employs TRBV7-9 and TRBJ2-6; the D gene is possibly TRBD1 (5 bases). The CDR3 sequence is 18 residues long. Trimming removed 5 bases from V and 2 bases from J, with 19 bases in between. Germline V gene sequence: CDR1 SEHNR, CDR2 FQNEAQ (reference sequence). The CDR3, as DNA: TGTGCCAGCAGCACCGGCCGGCCAGGGCGGCCTGGGGCCAACGTCCTGACTTTC. Its protein product is CASSTGRPGRPGANVLTF.

In this sample, this clonotype turned up many times. The genes are TRBV7-9 and TRBJ1-2, with 7 positions matching TRBD1. Trimming removed 6 bases from V and 3 bases from J; junction bases left unmatched: 7. Per germline, CDR1 SEHNR and CDR2 FQNEAQ (reference sequence). There are 14 residues in the CDR3. CDR3 protein: CASSSRGRDYGYTF. The CDR3 region has the DNA TGTGCCAGCAGTTCTAGGGGGCGCGACTATGGCTACACCTTC.

The CDR3 coding sequence is TGTGCCAGCAGCCTGAGGGACGTTTACTCCTACGAGCAGTACTTC. Translated, it gives CASSLRDVYSYEQYF. This sequence joins TRBV4-2 and TRBJ2-7; D may match TRBD1 or TRBD2 (5 bases each). The CDR3 runs 15 residues. V lost 4 bases and J lost 0, with 13 bases in between. Germline V gene lookup returns CDR1 LGHNA and CDR2 YNFKEQ.

In the case of this clonotype: A read error may account for a junction end that differs from germline. This chain uses TRBV20-1 with TRBJ1-4; 7 bases are a match to TRBD1. This CDR3 region has 21 residues. CDR1 DFQATT and CDR2 SNEGSKA come from the germline V gene (reference sequence). CDR3: CSASQGIPGLIRDSVNEKLIF. The CDR3 DNA is TGCAGTGCTAGTCAGGGGATACCGGGTTTAATAAGGGACAGCGTCAATGAAAAACTGATTTTT.

This rearrangement joins TRBV29-1 to TRBJ2-7; D is ambiguous. V was cut by 4 bases and J by 2 bases, with 9 bases left in between. This CDR3 spans 12 amino acids. The germline V gene encodes CDR1 SQVTM and CDR2 ANQGSEA. CDR3 amino acids: CSVALNTYEQYV. The CDR3 nucleotides read TGCAGCGTTGCGCTAAATACCTACGAGCAGTACGTC.

This clonotype was seen a few times. The V call is TRBV5-1, the J call TRBJ2-3, with TRBD2 matching 8 bases. The CDR3 sequence is 14 residues long. Germline V CDR1 and CDR2: SGHRS, YFSETQ. The V and J ends lost 7 bases and 6 bases, in that order; junction bases with no gene match: 10. The CDR3 DNA is TGCGCCAGCGGCCCGGGACTAGGTGTCGATACGCAGTATTTT. Translation gives CASGPGLGVDTQYF. Full variable domain (missing parts from reference TRBV5-1 and TRBJ2-3): KAGVTQTPRYLIKTRGQQVTLSCSPISGHRSVSWYQQTPGQGLQFLFEYFSETQRNKGNFPGRFSGRQFSNSRSEMNVSTLELGDSALYLCASGPGLGVDTQYFGPGTRLTVL.

This clonotype appeared a few times. The chain links TRBV7-8 to TRBJ1-3; D is perhaps TRBD1 (5 bases). The CDR3 has 17 amino acids. V was shortened by 5 bases and J by 2 bases, with 19 bases between the two germline ends. Germline-derived CDR1 and CDR2 are SGHVS and FQNEAQ. Written as DNA, the CDR3 is TGTGCCAGCAGCCAGCACGGGGCGGCAGCAACTGGAAACACCATATATTTT. Translation: CASSQHGAAATGNTIYF.

This clonotype was observed at least ten times. This sequence joins TRBV28 and TRBJ1-3; 9 bases agree with TRBD1. The CDR3 runs 15 residues. Germline CDR1 and CDR2: MDHEN and SYDVKM. J was trimmed by 2 bases and V by 5 bases; bases with no gene match: 4. CDR3 residues: CASSRDRVTGNTIYF. The CDR3 DNA follows: TGTGCCAGCAGTCGGGACAGGGTTACTGGAAACACCATATATTTT.

The V and J genes are TRBV7-2 and TRBJ2-7, with 10 bases that match TRBD2. Trimming cost V 5 bases and J 6 bases; bases outside gene matches: 13. Looked up from germline, CDR1 is SGHTA and CDR2 is FQGNSA. The CDR3 consists of 16 residues. The CDR3 sequence: CASSRGLAAGGGEQYF. The CDR3 coding sequence is TGTGCCAGCAGCCGCGGACTAGCGGCCGGAGGGGGCGAGCAGTACTTC.

The rearrangement joins TRBV20-1 to TRBJ1-6, with D possibly matching TRBD1 (5 bases). Germline lookup yields CDR1 DFQATT and CDR2 SNEGSKA (reference sequence). With 3 bases removed from V and 9 bases from J, the gap between germline ends came to 15 bases. This CDR3 has 14 amino acids. CDR3 amino acids: CSASTSAGLSPLHF. CDR3 bases: TGCAGTGCTAGTACCTCGGCAGGGCTTTCACCCCTCCACTTT.

V and J are TRBV15 and TRBJ2-3; a weak D match, TRBD1 (6 bases). The CDR3 extends over 15 amino acids. Per the germline V gene, CDR1 is LNHNV and CDR2 is YYDKDF (reference sequence). The germline V and J ends were trimmed by 2 bases and 0 bases, with 9 bases remaining between them. The CDR3 DNA reads as TGTGCCACCAGCAGACACGGACAGAGCACAGATACGCAGTATTTT. Protein product: CATSRHGQSTDTQYF.

The V and J genes are TRBV7-2 and TRBJ1-5; D remains ambiguous. The germline gives CDR1 SGHTA, CDR2 FQGNSA. Trimming removed 1 base at V and 3 bases at J, with 10 bases between. The CDR3 is made up of 15 amino acids. This CDR3 reads CASSLDTTLNQPQHF. Written as DNA, the CDR3 is TGTGCCAGCAGCTTAGATACGACCCTCAATCAGCCCCAGCATTTT.

The V gene is TRBV27, the J gene TRBJ1-2; D is ambiguous. Trimming took 2 bases from V and 4 from J, leaving 8 bases between them. The CDR3 extends over 13 amino acids. Germline V gene data show CDR1 as MNHEY and CDR2 as SMNVEV (reference sequence). The CDR3 region has the DNA TGTGCCAGCAGTTTAACGGCTAGCTATGGCTACACCTTC. Its protein is CASSLTASYGYTF.

This clonotype came up many times. J is TRBJ2-1 and V is TRBV11-2; TRBD2 matches 8 bases. The germline V gene encodes CDR1 SGHAT and CDR2 FQNNGV. The V and J ends lost 4 bases and 4 bases, in that order; junction bases with no gene match: 6. This CDR3 region has 15 residues. This CDR3 reads CASSSSGLVYNEQFF. As DNA, the CDR3 is TGTGCCAGCAGCTCTAGCGGGTTGGTTTACAATGAGCAGTTCTTC. The whole variable domain, filled in from reference TRBV11-2 and TRBJ2-1, reads EAGVAQSPRYKIIEKRQSVAFWCNPISGHATLYWYQQILGQGPKLLIQFQNNGVVDDSQLPKDRFSAERLKGVDSTLKIQPAKLEDSAVYLCASSSSGLVYNEQFFGPGTRLTVL.

The chain employs TRBV20-1 and TRBJ2-1; 9 nucleotides agree with TRBD2. Germline CDR1 DFQATT, CDR2 SNEGSKA (reference sequence). The CDR3 has 17 amino acids. J gave up 9 bases and V 6 bases, and 21 bases lay outside the gene matches. The CDR3 DNA follows: TGCAGTGCCACTCCCGGGGGGGGAGTTAGCGGGAGCCGTGAGCAGTTCTTC. Protein: CSATPGGGVSGSREQFF.

This rearrangement joins TRBV6-6 to TRBJ1-1; D call uncertain. The CDR3 extends over 16 amino acids. V lost 2 bases and J lost 0, with 13 bases in between. Germline V CDR1 and CDR2: MNHNY, SVGAGI (reference sequence). CDR3 sequence reads: CASSYGERRMNTEAFF. The CDR3 coding sequence is TGTGCCAGCAGTTACGGAGAAAGACGGATGAACACTGAAGCTTTCTTT.

This clonotype turned up a few times. V usage is TRBV19 and J usage is TRBJ1-4, with 7 bases that match TRBD1. The CDR3 sequence is 15 residues long. Losses at the gene ends were 4 bases for V and 8 bases for J; bases not matched to a gene: 10. The germline V gene has CDR1 LNHDA and CDR2 SQIVND (reference sequence). Written as DNA, the CDR3 is TGTGCCAGTAGTACAAAGGGGGCGAGTGGGGAAAAACTGTTTTTT. Protein: CASSTKGASGEKLFF.